Following are 27 T cell receptor beta chains from one sample sequenced in a study of T cell repertoires in ileal Crohn's disease. The data were produced by immunoSEQ multiplex PCR, yet TCRdb's version contains in-frame clones alone and is incomplete. Here the sample spans more than 15,000 clones, over 65% being singletons. Specimen: ileal tissue. These receptors originate from an adult with Crohn's disease.

The J gene is TRBJ2-3, the V gene TRBV18; 9 nucleotides match TRBD1. CDR3 length: 17 residues. Germline CDR1 reads KGHSH; CDR2 reads LQKENI. Trimming took 0 bases from V and 1 from J; bases not matched to a gene: 5. In DNA, the CDR3 is TGTGCCAGCTCACCACCTAACAGGGGGCAGGGCACAGATACGCAGTATTTT. As protein: CASSPPNRGQGTDTQYF.

This clone appeared a single time. CDR3: CASSVAPSTYGYTF. As DNA, the CDR3 is TGTGCCAGCAGCGTGGCTCCATCAACCTATGGCTACACCTTC. The chain couples TRBV9 to TRBJ1-2; D unresolved. Looked up from germline, CDR1 is SGDLS and CDR2 is YYNGEE. This CDR3 is 14 amino acids long. Between the trimmed V and J ends, which lost 2 bases and 4 bases, there was a span of 12 bases.

This chain connects TRBV6-5 to TRBJ2-1; D unresolved. The germline gives CDR1 MNHEY, CDR2 SVGAGI. V lost 6 bases and J lost 0, with 9 bases in between. The CDR3 has 14 residues. CDR3: CASRQFSSYNEQFF. CDR3 sequence (DNA): TGTGCCAGCAGACAGTTCAGCTCCTACAATGAGCAGTTCTTC.

The chain combines TRBV7-2 with TRBJ1-4; D is uncertain. This CDR3 has 14 residues. Trimming left V 2 bases short and J 6 bases short, with 10 bases between. Germline lookup yields CDR1 SGHTA and CDR2 FQGNSA. DNA for the CDR3: TGTGCCAGCAGCTTACTACTGCGGGATGAAAAACTGTTTTTT. This encodes CASSLLLRDEKLFF.

The rearrangement uses TRBV18 and TRBJ2-7; 10 bases line up with TRBD2. V dropped 5 bases and J dropped 0; count of bases not matched to a gene: 4. There are 15 residues in the CDR3. The germline V gene encodes CDR1 KGHSH and CDR2 LQKENI. Here the CDR3 reads CASSTSGGASYEQYF. The CDR3 nucleotides read TGTGCCAGCTCAACCAGCGGGGGGGCCTCCTACGAGCAGTACTTC.

This chain joins TRBV4-2 and TRBJ1-2; D gene uncertain. V was shortened by 4 bases and J by 4 bases, with 16 bases between the two germline ends. The germline gives CDR1 LGHNA, CDR2 YNFKEQ. There are 15 residues in the CDR3. CDR3 coding DNA: TGTGCCAGCAGCCCTTCCGAGGAAAAAACCTATGGCTACACCTTC. Amino acids: CASSPSEEKTYGYTF.

This chain links TRBV9 with TRBJ1-2; tentatively, D is TRBD1 (5 bases). V lost 2 bases and J 5 bases, leaving 16 bases between the germline ends. This CDR3 is built from 15 residues. Germline CDR1 SGDLS, CDR2 YYNGEE. The CDR3 region is CASSVGGGRSYGYTF. Here the CDR3 DNA reads TGTGCCAGCAGCGTTGGGGGAGGGAGATCTTATGGCTACACCTTC.

This clone showed up just a few times. The rearrangement joins TRBV4-1 to TRBJ1-5; D perhaps matches TRBD1 (5 bases). CDR3 size: 14 residues. V lost 0 bases and J 5 bases, leaving 8 bases between the germline ends. Germline-derived CDR1 and CDR2 are MGHRA and YSYEKL. Here the CDR3 reads CASSQDRGDQPQHF. The DNA of the CDR3 is TGCGCCAGCAGCCAAGATCGGGGGGATCAGCCCCAGCATTTT.

The chain couples TRBV5-8 to TRBJ2-2; 7 nucleotides match TRBD1. Unmatched junction bases numbered 0, after V lost 0 bases and J lost 1 base. The length of the CDR3 is 15 residues. Germline-derived CDR1 and CDR2 are SGHTS and YDEGEE. This chain's CDR3 is CASSLGQGNTGELFF. CDR3 DNA sequence: TGTGCCAGCAGCTTGGGACAGGGGAACACCGGGGAGCTGTTTTTT.

This chain uses TRBV4-3 with TRBJ1-1; a weak D match, TRBD1 (5 bases). The CDR3 totals 16 residues. V gave up 1 base and J gave up 4 bases, with 16 bases separating them. From germline, CDR1 is LGHNA and CDR2 YSLEER. The DNA for the CDR3 is TGCGCCAGCAGCCAAGTCAAGTCCCAGGGATCCACTGAAGCTTTCTTT. As protein: CASSQVKSQGSTEAFF.

This chain connects TRBV11-1 to TRBJ2-2; 9 positions agree with TRBD1. The CDR3 covers 14 residues. The junction had 1 base not matched to a gene; V was cut back by 5 bases and J by 3 bases. Germline values: CDR1 SGHAT, CDR2 FQDESV (reference sequence). In DNA, the CDR3 is TGTGCCAGCAGCAGGACAGGGGACACCGGGGAGCTGTTTTTT. This sequence encodes CASSRTGDTGELFF.

The rearrangement links TRBV25-1 to TRBJ2-2; D perhaps matches TRBD2 (5 bases). The CDR3 runs to 14 residues. Germline CDR1 reads MGHDK; CDR2 reads SYGVNS. Trimming took off 7 bases at V and 5 bases at J, with 14 bases between the two ends. The CDR3 loop is CASTPRADTGELFF. The CDR3 DNA sequence: TGTGCCAGCACCCCCCGAGCGGATACCGGGGAGCTGTTTTTT. Combining the CDR3 with reference TRBV25-1 and TRBJ2-2 gives the whole variable domain EADIYQTPRYLVIGTGKKITLECSQTMGHDKMYWYQQDPGMELHLIHYSYGVNSTEKGDLSSESTVSRIRTEHFPLTLESARPSHTSQYLCASTPRADTGELFFGEGSRLTVL.

This chain connects TRBV5-8 to TRBJ1-5, with 8 bases aligning to TRBD1. With V trimmed by 3 bases and J by 7 bases, 6 bases remained unmatched. CDR1 SGHTS and CDR2 YDEGEE come from the germline V gene. This CDR3 is built from 14 residues. Here the CDR3 DNA reads TGTGCCAGCAGCTCCTTGACAGGGGTCCAGCCCCAGCATTTT. This sequence encodes CASSSLTGVQPQHF.

The chain employs TRBV7-2 and TRBJ1-6, with unresolved D. V lost 1 base and J lost 6, with 13 bases in between. This CDR3 has 16 residues. Germline V lookup: CDR1 SGHTA, CDR2 FQGNSA. In nucleotides, the CDR3 is TGTGCCAGCAGCTTAGGCGGGTCCAGCCTTAATTCACCCCTCCACTTT. Translating it yields CASSLGGSSLNSPLHF. The full variable domain, in which reference TRBV7-2 and TRBJ1-6 provide the parts outside the CDR3, is GAGVSQSPSNKVTEKGKDVELRCDPISGHTALYWYRQSLGQGLEFLIYFQGNSAPDKSGLPSDRFSAERTGGSVSTLTIQRTQQEDSAVYLCASSLGGSSLNSPLHFGNGTRLTVT.

V usage is TRBV7-2 and J usage is TRBJ1-4; TRBD1 matches 9 bases. This CDR3 spans 14 amino acids. The germline CDR1 and CDR2 sequences are SGHTA and FQGNSA. With V trimmed by 7 bases and J by 7 bases, 7 bases remained unmatched. The CDR3 DNA reads TGTGCCAGCAAAAGGGACAGGGAGGCTGAAAAACTGTTTTTT. It codes for CASKRDREAEKLFF.

V gene TRBV5-1 combines with J gene TRBJ1-1; tentatively, D is TRBD1 (6 bases). The germline V and J ends were trimmed by 4 bases and 4 bases, with 8 bases remaining between them. Germline lookup yields CDR1 SGHRS and CDR2 YFSETQ. The CDR3 has 12 amino acids. The CDR3 bases are TGCGCCAGCAGCGAAGGGGGCACTGAAGCTTTCTTT. It codes for CASSEGGTEAFF.

V usage is TRBV2 and J usage is TRBJ2-1, with D perhaps matching TRBD2 (5 bases). The V end lost 11 bases, the J end lost 9 bases, and 14 bases lay between the germline ends. The germline V gene encodes CDR1 SNHLY and CDR2 FYNNEI. This CDR3 has 11 amino acids. CDR3 sequence reads: CAGRLRVEQFF. DNA for the CDR3: TGTGCCGGCCGCCTGAGGGTTGAGCAGTTCTTC.

The table lists this clone with a few counts. The rearrangement links TRBV29-1 to TRBJ2-2, with 13 bases aligning to TRBD2. The CDR3 runs 14 residues. The germline V gene has CDR1 SQVTM and CDR2 ANQGSEA. The V segment lost 3 bases and the J segment 13 bases; nucleotides outside the gene matches: 8. CDR3 amino acids: CSVETSGGKVGLFF. DNA of the CDR3: TGCAGCGTTGAGACTAGCGGGGGGAAGGTGGGGCTGTTTTTT.

The gene calls are TRBV10-2 and TRBJ1-2; D is ambiguous. Trimming removed 4 bases at V and 0 bases at J, with 12 bases between. This CDR3 comprises 15 residues. Germline lookup yields CDR1 WSHSY and CDR2 SAAADI. This CDR3 is CASSGVGVPNYGYTF. The CDR3 bases are TGCGCCAGCAGTGGAGTGGGAGTCCCTAACTATGGCTACACCTTC.

The V and J genes are TRBV14 and TRBJ2-7, with TRBD2 identical over 7 bases. The CDR3 runs 15 residues. The junction had 11 bases not matched to a gene; V was cut back by 4 bases and J by 5 bases. From germline, CDR1 is SGHDN and CDR2 FVKESK. In DNA form, the CDR3 reads TGTGCCAGCAGCCCCGTCCGGGGGAGGGGCAACGAGCAGTACTTC. Translating gives CASSPVRGRGNEQYF.

This clone has only one observation. The chain joins TRBV7-3 to TRBJ1-2; weak D call: TRBD1 (6 bases). Trimming shortened V by 1 base and J by 0 bases, and 24 bases separated the two germline ends. The CDR3 extends over 20 amino acids. Germline V gene data show CDR1 as SGHTA and CDR2 as FQGTGA. CDR3 nucleotide sequence: TGTGCCAGCAGCTTAAGAAAAACCGGAAGGGCAGGGGTGGCTAACTATGGCTACACCTTC. Translation gives CASSLRKTGRAGVANYGYTF.

This chain links TRBV6-1 with TRBJ1-1, with D unclear. The germline V and J ends were trimmed by 5 bases and 5 bases, with 18 bases remaining between them. This CDR3 spans 15 amino acids. Germline assignment: CDR1 MNHNS and CDR2 SASEGT. CDR3 amino acids: CASSPWTTEKTEAFF. In DNA, the CDR3 is TGTGCCAGCAGTCCTTGGACTACGGAGAAGACTGAAGCTTTCTTT.

V is TRBV4-3 and J is TRBJ1-2, with D uncertain. Germline V CDR1 and CDR2: LGHNA, YSLEER. This CDR3 is 15 amino acids long. The germline V and J ends were trimmed by 3 bases and 8 bases, with 19 bases remaining between them. The CDR3 DNA reads TGCGCCAGCAGCCATAGGATTCCGGGGATTGACGGCTACACCTTC. Encoded protein: CASSHRIPGIDGYTF.

The rearrangement links TRBV11-2 to TRBJ2-3; perhaps TRBD1 as D (5 bases). Germline values: CDR1 SGHAT, CDR2 FQNNGV. Deletions cut 3 bases from V and 2 bases from J, with 21 bases between. CDR3 size: 18 residues. In DNA form, the CDR3 reads TGTGCCAGCAGCTTTACCCCCGAACCGGACATGACCACAGATACGCAGTATTTT. Its protein is CASSFTPEPDMTTDTQYF. The full variable domain, in which reference TRBV11-2 and TRBJ2-3 provide the parts outside the CDR3, is EAGVAQSPRYKIIEKRQSVAFWCNPISGHATLYWYQQILGQGPKLLIQFQNNGVVDDSQLPKDRFSAERLKGVDSTLKIQPAKLEDSAVYLCASSFTPEPDMTTDTQYFGPGTRLTVL.

This chain links TRBV5-1 with TRBJ1-3; D is perhaps TRBD1 (5 bases). Between the trimmed V and J ends, which lost 4 bases and 0 bases, there was a span of 8 bases. This CDR3 has 14 residues. Looked up from germline, CDR1 is SGHRS and CDR2 is YFSETQ. CDR3 in DNA: TGCGCCAGCAGCCCACAGGTCTCTGGAAACACCATATATTTT. This encodes CASSPQVSGNTIYF.

This clone was seen more than once but under ten times. The V call is TRBV20-1, the J call TRBJ2-7, with unresolved D. The CDR3 runs 11 residues. Trimming shortened V by 6 bases and J by 0 bases, and 6 bases separated the two germline ends. Germline V gene data show CDR1 as DFQATT and CDR2 as SNEGSKA (reference sequence). In nucleotides, the CDR3 is TGCAGTGCCGCTATCTCCTACGAGCAGTACTTC. Amino acid sequence: CSAAISYEQYF.

The chain is built from TRBV5-4 and TRBJ2-5; D is perhaps TRBD1 (6 bases). V was clipped by 3 bases and J by 3 bases, with 15 bases between them. Germline V gene data show CDR1 as SGHNT and CDR2 as YYREEE (reference sequence). The CDR3 runs 15 residues. CDR3 amino acids: CASSSRSDSKETQYF. The CDR3, as DNA: TGTGCCAGCAGCTCCCGATCGGACAGCAAAGAGACCCAGTACTTC.